These T cell receptor beta chains were read from a single sample in a study of T cells in Graves' hyperthyroidism and ophthalmopathy. MiXCR, applied by TCRdb to the multiplex PCR reads, yields one record per CDR3 protein. The table lists under 350,000 distinct CDR3 sequences, around 20% of them singletons, with around 48% in the top ten. The sample was blood. These TCRs come from a woman aged 45 to 65 with Graves' hyperthyroidism. The CDR3 runs from the conserved cysteine through the conserved F or W. D genes are given only for firm matches. Some rows mark clone size as missing; the rest say once, few, many or name a class of expanded clone.

v_call: TRBV12-3/TRBV12-4; clone_size: many; d_call: NA; j_call: TRBJ2-1; cdr3_nt: TGTGCCAGCAGTAATGGGACCCGGAGGAGCGATGAGCAGTTCTTC; cdr3_aa: CASSNGTRRSDEQFF
v_call: TRBV7-6; clone_size: NA; d_call: TRBD1; j_call: TRBJ2-7; cdr3_nt: TGTGCCAGCAGCTCACCGGGACAGGGGTCCTACGAGCAGTACTTC; cdr3_aa: CASSSPGQGSYEQYF
v_call: TRBV5-4; clone_size: once; d_call: NA; j_call: TRBJ1-2; cdr3_nt: TGTGCCAGCAGCTTGGGCCAGAGGGTAGGAGGCTACACCTTC; cdr3_aa: CASSLGQRVGGYTF
v_call: TRBV12-3/TRBV12-4; clone_size: many; d_call: NA; j_call: TRBJ2-5; cdr3_nt: TGTGCCAGCAGTTGGGGGATCCAAGAGACCCAGTACTTC; cdr3_aa: CASSWGIQETQYF
v_call: TRBV5-1; clone_size: many; d_call: TRBD2; j_call: TRBJ2-7; cdr3_nt: TGCGCCAGCACCCTAACTAGCGGGGCGTACGAGCAGTACTTC; cdr3_aa: CASTLTSGAYEQYF
v_call: TRBV5-4; clone_size: NA; d_call: TRBD1; j_call: TRBJ1-2; cdr3_nt: TGTGCCAGCACCTCCGGGACAGGGACTGATGGCTACACCTTC; cdr3_aa: CASTSGTGTDGYTF
v_call: TRBV6-1; clone_size: many; d_call: NA; j_call: TRBJ2-7; cdr3_nt: TGTGCCAGCATACCTCCTGGAGGTTACGAGCAGTACTTC; cdr3_aa: CASIPPGGYEQYF
v_call: TRBV2; clone_size: few; d_call: TRBD1; j_call: TRBJ1-1; cdr3_nt: TGTGCCAGCAGCGCCGGGACCGGACAGGACCGAACTTTCTTT; cdr3_aa: CASSAGTGQDRTFF
v_call: TRBV11-2; clone_size: NA; d_call: NA; j_call: TRBJ2-7; cdr3_nt: TGTGCCAGCAGCTTAGTGTCGGCAGGCCACCGCTACGAGCAGTACTTC; cdr3_aa: CASSLVSAGHRYEQYF
v_call: TRBV11-2; clone_size: many; d_call: TRBD2; j_call: TRBJ2-1; cdr3_nt: TGTGCCAGCAGCTTAGATTCGCGGGGGGCTAGTGAGCAGTTCTTC; cdr3_aa: CASSLDSRGASEQFF
v_call: TRBV28; clone_size: many; d_call: TRBD2; j_call: TRBJ2-7; cdr3_nt: TGTGCCAGCAGCCCTCTAGCGGCCTACGAGCAGTACTTC; cdr3_aa: CASSPLAAYEQYF
v_call: TRBV19; clone_size: few; d_call: NA; j_call: TRBJ2-7; cdr3_nt: TGTGCCAGTAGTATGGACAGAACCTACGAGCAGTACTTC; cdr3_aa: CASSMDRTYEQYF
v_call: TRBV27; clone_size: many; d_call: TRBD1; j_call: TRBJ2-5; cdr3_nt: TGTGCCAGCAGTCTATCACAGGGGGTATCGGAGACCCAGTACTTC; cdr3_aa: CASSLSQGVSETQYF
v_call: TRBV4-1; clone_size: NA; d_call: TRBD2; j_call: TRBJ2-1; cdr3_nt: TGCGCCAGCAGCCAGGGACTAGCGCCACAGGAAGAGCAGTTCTTC; cdr3_aa: CASSQGLAPQEEQFF
v_call: TRBV2; clone_size: many; d_call: NA; j_call: TRBJ2-1; cdr3_nt: TGTGCCAGCAGTTTTAGGAACTCCTACAATGAGCAGTTCTTC; cdr3_aa: CASSFRNSYNEQFF
v_call: TRBV5-6; clone_size: many; d_call: NA; j_call: TRBJ1-1; cdr3_nt: TGTGCCAGCGCGCGGGACACTGAAGCTTTCTTT; cdr3_aa: CASARDTEAFF
v_call: TRBV18; clone_size: many; d_call: TRBD1; j_call: TRBJ1-6; cdr3_nt: TGTGCCAGCTCACCAAAACAGGGGTCACCCCTCCACTTT; cdr3_aa: CASSPKQGSPLHF
v_call: TRBV7-9; clone_size: many; d_call: TRBD1; j_call: TRBJ2-7; cdr3_nt: TGTGCCAGCAGATCGGGACAGGGGGACGAGCAGTACTTC; cdr3_aa: CASRSGQGDEQYF
v_call: TRBV5-5; clone_size: many; d_call: NA; j_call: TRBJ1-2; cdr3_nt: TGTGCCAGCAGCCCCCCTCCAGATAGCGGGCGAGGCTATGGCTACACCTTC; cdr3_aa: CASSPPPDSGRGYGYTF
v_call: TRBV11-2; clone_size: many; d_call: NA; j_call: TRBJ2-1; cdr3_nt: TGTGCCAGCAGCTTAGAGTGGAGCAATGAGCAGTTCTTC; cdr3_aa: CASSLEWSNEQFF
v_call: TRBV18; clone_size: many; d_call: TRBD1; j_call: TRBJ1-5; cdr3_nt: TGTGCCAGCTCCCTGGGACAGACCGCCAATCAGCCCCAGCATTTT; cdr3_aa: CASSLGQTANQPQHF
v_call: TRBV9; clone_size: many; d_call: NA; j_call: TRBJ2-5; cdr3_nt: TGTGCCAGCAGCAATGATAAGCTACCTCAAGAGACCCAGTACTTC; cdr3_aa: CASSNDKLPQETQYF